This is a list of T cell receptor beta chains from one sample in a study of blood T cells in healthy people across ages. One entry per CDR3 protein results from TCRdb running MiXCR on the 5' RACE reads. The table shows about 620,000 distinct CDR3 sequences, with under 25% occurring only once. The sequenced sample was blood. The receptor source for this set is a man between 70 and 80 years old in good health. Each CDR3 is given without its conserved first and last residue. The order of the fields is D gene, J gene, V gene, CDR3 protein. The D gene is left open where the match is weak.

D: NA
J: TRBJ1-6
V: TRBV25-1
CDR3: ASSEPVPSPLH

D: NA
J: TRBJ2-2
V: TRBV11-1
CDR3: ASSPTGRFRGELF

D: NA
J: TRBJ2-5
V: TRBV3-1
CDR3: ASSGARGIETQY

D: NA
J: TRBJ2-5
V: TRBV5-1
CDR3: ASSPGPGQETQY

D: TRBD2
J: TRBJ2-5
V: TRBV18
CDR3: ASSPLLLAGEETQY

D: TRBD1
J: TRBJ1-4
V: TRBV11-2
CDR3: ASSPMTGKIGETLF

D: TRBD1
J: TRBJ1-4
V: TRBV15
CDR3: ATSAGTANEKLL

D: NA
J: TRBJ2-3
V: TRBV20-1
CDR3: SARVRASTDTQY

D: NA
J: NA
V: TRBV29-1
CDR3: SAYSGPNYNEQF

D: NA
J: TRBJ2-1
V: TRBV25-1
CDR3: ASSELTTRANEQF

D: NA
J: TRBJ2-2
V: TRBV24-1
CDR3: ATLPGQGTGELF

D: TRBD2
J: TRBJ2-5
V: TRBV11-2
CDR3: ASSQDLAGGPMGETQY

D: NA
J: TRBJ2-2
V: TRBV12-3/TRBV12-4
CDR3: ASSGPITTGELF

D: NA
J: NA
V: TRBV11-2
CDR3: ASSLTGSNEQY

D: NA
J: TRBJ1-2
V: TRBV12-3/TRBV12-4
CDR3: ASSLSTSYGYT

D: NA
J: TRBJ2-5
V: TRBV15
CDR3: ATRVSQNQETQY

D: TRBD1
J: TRBJ2-1
V: TRBV7-3
CDR3: ASSLRQGAREQF

D: NA
J: TRBJ2-7
V: TRBV7-2
CDR3: ASSLVTHSYEQY

D: NA
J: TRBJ2-1
V: TRBV6-2/TRBV6-3
CDR3: ASSYSSYNEQF

D: TRBD2
J: TRBJ2-2
V: TRBV28
CDR3: ASSPPGLAANTGELF

D: TRBD1
J: TRBJ2-5
V: TRBV10-3
CDR3: AIRGTGEQTQY

D: NA
J: TRBJ2-2
V: TRBV6-5
CDR3: ASSLANTGEPF

D: TRBD1
J: TRBJ2-7
V: TRBV7-2
CDR3: ASSVYRGESYEQY

D: NA
J: TRBJ2-5
V: TRBV29-1
CDR3: SVIGTEETQY

D: NA
J: TRBJ2-2
V: TRBV9
CDR3: ASSVGWLRPNTGELF

D: NA
J: TRBJ1-4
V: TRBV25-1
CDR3: ASSEQGNEKLF

D: TRBD2
J: TRBJ2-1
V: TRBV4-3
CDR3: ASSQDRAGGFYEQF

D: NA
J: TRBJ1-4
V: TRBV12-3/TRBV12-4
CDR3: ASSPTGPNEKLF